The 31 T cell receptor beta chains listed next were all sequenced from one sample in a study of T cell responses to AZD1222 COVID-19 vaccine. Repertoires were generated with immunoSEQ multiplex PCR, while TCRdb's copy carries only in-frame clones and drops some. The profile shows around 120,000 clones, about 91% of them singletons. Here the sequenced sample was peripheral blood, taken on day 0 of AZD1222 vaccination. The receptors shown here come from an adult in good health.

This CDR3 reads CASSLDVGLRGNEKLFF. The CDR3 DNA follows: TGCGCCAGCAGCTTGGATGTAGGTTTACGCGGGAATGAAAAACTGTTTTTT. The rearrangement uses TRBV5-1 and TRBJ1-4; D gene ambiguous. V was clipped by 0 bases and J by 5 bases, with 17 bases between them. Germline CDR1 is SGHRS and CDR2 is YFSETQ. The CDR3 has 17 amino acids.

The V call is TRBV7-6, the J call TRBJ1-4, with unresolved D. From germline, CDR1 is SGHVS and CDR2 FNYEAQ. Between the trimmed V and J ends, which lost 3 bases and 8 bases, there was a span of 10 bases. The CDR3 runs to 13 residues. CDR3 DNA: TGTGCCAGCAGCTTCGCGAGTAAGGAAAAACTGTTTTTT. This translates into CASSFASKEKLFF. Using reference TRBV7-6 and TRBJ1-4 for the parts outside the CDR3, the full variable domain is GAGVSQSPRYKVTKRGQDVALRCDPISGHVSLYWYRQALGQGPEFLTYFNYEAQQDKSGLPNDRFSAERPEGSISTLTIQRTEQRDSAMYRCASSFASKEKLFFGSGTQLSVL.

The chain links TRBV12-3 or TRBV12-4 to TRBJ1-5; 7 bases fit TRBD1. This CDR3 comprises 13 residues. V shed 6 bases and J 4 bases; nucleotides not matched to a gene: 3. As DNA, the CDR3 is TGTGCCAGCAGGGGGACAGTGAATCAGCCCCAGCATTTT. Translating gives CASRGTVNQPQHF.

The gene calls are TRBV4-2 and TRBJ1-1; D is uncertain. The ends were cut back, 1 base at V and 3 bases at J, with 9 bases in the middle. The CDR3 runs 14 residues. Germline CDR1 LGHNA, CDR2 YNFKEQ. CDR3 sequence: CASSQAGGDTEAFF. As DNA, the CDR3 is TGTGCCAGCAGCCAAGCTGGTGGAGACACTGAAGCTTTCTTT.

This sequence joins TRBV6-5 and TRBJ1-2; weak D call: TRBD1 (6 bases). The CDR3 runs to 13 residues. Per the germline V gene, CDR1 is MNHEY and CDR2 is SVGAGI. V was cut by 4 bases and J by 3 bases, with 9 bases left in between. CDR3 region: CASSFRTDYGYTF. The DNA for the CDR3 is TGTGCCAGCAGTTTTCGGACAGACTATGGCTACACCTTC.

CDR3 bases: TGTGCCAGCAGTGATCCCCGGGGGAATCAGCCCCAGCATTTT. It codes for CASSDPRGNQPQHF. V and J are TRBV6-1 and TRBJ1-5, with a weak D call TRBD1 (5 bases). Germline lookup yields CDR1 MNHNS and CDR2 SASEGT. V lost 3 bases and J 4 bases, leaving 10 bases between the germline ends. The CDR3 totals 14 residues.

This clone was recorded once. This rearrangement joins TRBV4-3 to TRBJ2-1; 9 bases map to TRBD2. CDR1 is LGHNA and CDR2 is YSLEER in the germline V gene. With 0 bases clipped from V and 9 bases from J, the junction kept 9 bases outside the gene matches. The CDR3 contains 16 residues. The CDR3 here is CASSQEAGGPIPEQFF. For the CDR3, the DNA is TGCGCCAGCAGCCAAGAGGCGGGAGGGCCGATCCCTGAGCAGTTCTTC.

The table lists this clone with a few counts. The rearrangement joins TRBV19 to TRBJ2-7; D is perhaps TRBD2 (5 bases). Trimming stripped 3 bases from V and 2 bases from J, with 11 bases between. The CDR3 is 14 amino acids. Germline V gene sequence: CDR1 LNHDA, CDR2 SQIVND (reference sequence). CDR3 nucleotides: TGTGCCAGTAGTATGAGAGGGATCCCCTACGAGCAGTACTTC. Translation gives CASSMRGIPYEQYF.

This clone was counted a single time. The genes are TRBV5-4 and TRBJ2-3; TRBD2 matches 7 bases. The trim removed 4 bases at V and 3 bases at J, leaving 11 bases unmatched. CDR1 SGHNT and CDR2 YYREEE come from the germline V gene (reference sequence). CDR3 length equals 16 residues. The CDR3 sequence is CASSGTGGRGTDTQYF. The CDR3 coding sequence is TGTGCCAGCAGCGGCACGGGCGGGAGAGGGACAGATACGCAGTATTTT. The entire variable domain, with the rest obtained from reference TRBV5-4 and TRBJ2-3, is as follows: ETGVTQSPTHLIKTRGQQVTLRCSSQSGHNTVSWYQQALGQGPQFIFQYYREEENGRGNFPPRFSGLQFPNYSSELNVNALELDDSALYLCASSGTGGRGTDTQYFGPGTRLTVL.

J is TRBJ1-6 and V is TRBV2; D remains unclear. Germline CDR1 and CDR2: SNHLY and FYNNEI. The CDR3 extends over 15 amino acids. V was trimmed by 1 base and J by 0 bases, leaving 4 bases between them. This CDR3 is CASSEVRSYNSPLHF. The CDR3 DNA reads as TGTGCCAGCAGTGAAGTACGCTCCTATAATTCACCCCTCCACTTT.

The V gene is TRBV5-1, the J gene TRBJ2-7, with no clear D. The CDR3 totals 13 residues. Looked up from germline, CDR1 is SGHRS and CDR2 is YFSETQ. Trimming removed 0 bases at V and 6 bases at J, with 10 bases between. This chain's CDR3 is CASSLDILGEQYF. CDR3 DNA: TGCGCCAGCAGCTTGGATATATTGGGCGAGCAGTACTTC.

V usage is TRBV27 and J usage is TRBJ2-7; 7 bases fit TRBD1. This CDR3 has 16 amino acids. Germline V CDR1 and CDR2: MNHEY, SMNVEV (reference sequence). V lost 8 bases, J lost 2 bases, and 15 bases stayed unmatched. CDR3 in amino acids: CASAPHATGYTYEQYF. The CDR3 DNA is TGTGCCAGCGCCCCCCATGCGACAGGGTACACCTACGAGCAGTACTTC.

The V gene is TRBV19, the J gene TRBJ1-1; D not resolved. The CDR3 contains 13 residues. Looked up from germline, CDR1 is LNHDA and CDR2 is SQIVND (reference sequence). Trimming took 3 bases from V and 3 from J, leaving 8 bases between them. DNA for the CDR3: TGTGCCAGTAGTATGGCAGCGGACACTGAAGCTTTCTTT. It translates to CASSMAADTEAFF.

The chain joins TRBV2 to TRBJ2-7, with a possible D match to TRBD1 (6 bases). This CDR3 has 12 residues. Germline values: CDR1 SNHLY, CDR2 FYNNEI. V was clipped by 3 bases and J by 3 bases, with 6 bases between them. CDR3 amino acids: CASSDRGYEQYF. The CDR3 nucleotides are TGTGCCAGCAGTGACAGGGGCTACGAGCAGTACTTC.

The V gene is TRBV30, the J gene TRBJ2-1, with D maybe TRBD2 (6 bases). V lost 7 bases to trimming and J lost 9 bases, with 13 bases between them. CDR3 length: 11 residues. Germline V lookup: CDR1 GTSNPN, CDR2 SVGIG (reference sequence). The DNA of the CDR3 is TGTGCCTTATCAGGGACTCGTGAGCAGTTCTTC. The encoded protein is CALSGTREQFF.

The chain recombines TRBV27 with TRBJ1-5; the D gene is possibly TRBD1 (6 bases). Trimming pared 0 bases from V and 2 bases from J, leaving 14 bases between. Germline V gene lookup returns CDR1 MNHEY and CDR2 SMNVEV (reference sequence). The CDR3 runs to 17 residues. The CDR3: CASSLSQARGRNQPQHF. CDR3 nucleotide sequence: TGTGCCAGCAGTTTATCACAGGCCCGGGGGCGCAATCAGCCCCAGCATTTT.

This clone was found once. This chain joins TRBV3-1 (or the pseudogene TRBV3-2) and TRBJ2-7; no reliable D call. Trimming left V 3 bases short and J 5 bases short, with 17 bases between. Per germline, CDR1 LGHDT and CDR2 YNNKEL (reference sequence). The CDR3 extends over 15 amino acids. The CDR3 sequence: CASSQFAVPSHEQYF. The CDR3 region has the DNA TGTGCCAGCAGCCAGTTCGCGGTCCCATCCCACGAGCAGTACTTC.

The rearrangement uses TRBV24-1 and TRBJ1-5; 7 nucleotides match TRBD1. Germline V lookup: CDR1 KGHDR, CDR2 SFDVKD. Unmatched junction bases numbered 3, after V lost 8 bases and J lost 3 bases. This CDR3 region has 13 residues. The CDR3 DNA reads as TGTGCCACCAAGGGGGCGGACAATCAGCCCCAGCATTTT. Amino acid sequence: CATKGADNQPQHF.

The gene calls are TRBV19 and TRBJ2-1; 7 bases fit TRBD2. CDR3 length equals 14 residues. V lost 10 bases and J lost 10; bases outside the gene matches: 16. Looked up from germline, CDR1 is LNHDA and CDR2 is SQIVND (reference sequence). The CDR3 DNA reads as TGTGCCACCAGTATACCAGGACTAGTCAAGGAGCAGTTCTTC. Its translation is CATSIPGLVKEQFF.

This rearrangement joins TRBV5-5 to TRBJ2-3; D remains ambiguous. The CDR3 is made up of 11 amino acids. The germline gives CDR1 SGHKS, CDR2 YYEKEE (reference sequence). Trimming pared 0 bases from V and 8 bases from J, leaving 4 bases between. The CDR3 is CASSLGRTQYF. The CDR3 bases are TGTGCCAGCAGCTTGGGGCGTACGCAGTATTTT.

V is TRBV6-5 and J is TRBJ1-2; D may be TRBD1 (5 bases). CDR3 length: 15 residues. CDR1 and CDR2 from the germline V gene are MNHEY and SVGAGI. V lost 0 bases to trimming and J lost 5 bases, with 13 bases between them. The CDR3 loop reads CASSYSRAREYGYTF. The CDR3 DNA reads TGTGCCAGCAGTTACTCTAGGGCCAGGGAGTATGGCTACACCTTC.

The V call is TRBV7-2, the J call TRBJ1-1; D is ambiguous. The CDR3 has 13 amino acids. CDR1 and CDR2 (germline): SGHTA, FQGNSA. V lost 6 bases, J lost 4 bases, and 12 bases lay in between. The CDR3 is CASRLTDVTEAFF. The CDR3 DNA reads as TGTGCCAGCAGACTTACAGACGTCACTGAAGCTTTCTTT.

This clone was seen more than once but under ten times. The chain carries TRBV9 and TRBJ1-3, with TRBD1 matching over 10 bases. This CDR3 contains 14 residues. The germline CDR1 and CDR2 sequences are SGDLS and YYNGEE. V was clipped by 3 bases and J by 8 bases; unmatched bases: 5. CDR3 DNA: TGTGCCAGCAGCGCCCGACAGGGGGCAGACACCATATATTTT. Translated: CASSARQGADTIYF.

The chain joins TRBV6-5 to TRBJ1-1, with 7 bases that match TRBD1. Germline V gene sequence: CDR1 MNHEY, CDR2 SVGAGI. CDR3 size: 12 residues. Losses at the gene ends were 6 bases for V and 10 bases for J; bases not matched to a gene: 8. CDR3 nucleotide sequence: TGTGCCAGCAGACTCACAGGGGAAAGAGCTTTCTTT. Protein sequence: CASRLTGERAFF.

The CDR3 nucleotides are TGTGCCAGCAGCTTAGTCGGGCCTCAAAACACTGAAGCTTTCTTT. This gives the protein CASSLVGPQNTEAFF. The chain carries TRBV7-2 and TRBJ1-1; no clear D gene. V was clipped by 1 base and J by 2 bases, with 11 bases between them. The CDR3 length is 15 residues. Per germline, CDR1 SGHTA and CDR2 FQGNSA.

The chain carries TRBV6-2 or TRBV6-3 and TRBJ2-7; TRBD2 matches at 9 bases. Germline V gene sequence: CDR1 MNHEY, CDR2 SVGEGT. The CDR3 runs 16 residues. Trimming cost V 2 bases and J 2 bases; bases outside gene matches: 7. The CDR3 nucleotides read TGTGCCAGCAGTTACGCCGTGACTAGCGGACCCTACGAGCAGTACTTC. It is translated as CASSYAVTSGPYEQYF.

The CDR3 nucleotides read TGTGCCAGCCGGGACAGGGGGCGCGGGGAGACCCAGTACTTC. Its protein is CASRDRGRGETQYF. This rearrangement joins TRBV19 to TRBJ2-5; the match to TRBD1 covers 12 bases. The trim removed 9 bases at V and 5 bases at J, leaving 7 bases unmatched. Germline CDR1 reads LNHDA; CDR2 reads SQIVND (reference sequence). CDR3 length equals 14 residues.

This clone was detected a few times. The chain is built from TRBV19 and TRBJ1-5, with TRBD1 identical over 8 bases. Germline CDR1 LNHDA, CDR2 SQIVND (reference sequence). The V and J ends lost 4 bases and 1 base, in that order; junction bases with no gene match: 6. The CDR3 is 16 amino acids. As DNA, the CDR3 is TGTGCCAGTAGTACTGCTGCAGGGGGCAGCAATCAGCCCCAGCATTTT. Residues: CASSTAAGGSNQPQHF.

CDR3 residues: CASSVEEGQGGHEQYF. As DNA, the CDR3 is TGTGCCAGCAGCGTAGAGGAGGGACAGGGAGGGCACGAGCAGTACTTC. The chain carries TRBV9 and TRBJ2-7; 9 nucleotides line up with TRBD1. The CDR3 spans 16 residues. CDR1 is SGDLS and CDR2 is YYNGEE in the germline V gene. J was trimmed by 5 bases and V by 0 bases; bases with no gene match: 9.

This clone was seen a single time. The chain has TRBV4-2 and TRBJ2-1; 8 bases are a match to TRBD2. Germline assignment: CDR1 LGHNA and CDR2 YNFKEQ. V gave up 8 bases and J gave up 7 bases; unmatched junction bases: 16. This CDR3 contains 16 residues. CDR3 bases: TGTGCCAGCCGGGGTAGCGGGACTGGTCCGGGTAATGAGCAGTTCTTC. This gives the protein CASRGSGTGPGNEQFF.

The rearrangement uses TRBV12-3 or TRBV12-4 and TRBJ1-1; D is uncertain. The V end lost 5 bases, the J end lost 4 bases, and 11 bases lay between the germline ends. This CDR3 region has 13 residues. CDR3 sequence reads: CASSRPGATEAFF. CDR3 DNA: TGTGCCAGCAGTCGCCCGGGTGCCACTGAAGCTTTCTTT.